One and the same sample provided the 31 T cell receptor beta chains below, sequenced in a study of blood T cell repertoires in COVID-19. Clones were read by immunoSEQ multiplex PCR, and TCRdb kept only the in-frame ones, dropping some. Counted here are 250,000 to 350,000 clones, 87% occurring once; the ten biggest clones make up 2.2%. The sample comprised peripheral blood. All receptors come from a woman aged 45-59 years who had recovered from COVID-19.

The chain couples TRBV27 to TRBJ1-2, with 7 nucleotides matching TRBD1. CDR3 length: 18 amino acids. V gave up 5 bases and J gave up 6 bases; unmatched junction bases: 21. Germline assignment: CDR1 MNHEY and CDR2 SMNVEV (reference sequence). This CDR3 reads CASSPKWAGRGKRNGYTF. In DNA form, the CDR3 reads TGTGCCAGCAGTCCAAAATGGGCGGGCAGGGGGAAGAGAAATGGCTACACCTTC.

J is TRBJ2-3 and V is TRBV6-1; the D gene is possibly TRBD2 (5 bases). Germline CDR1 MNHNS, CDR2 SASEGT. The V gene lost 0 bases and the J gene lost 10 bases, with 14 bases spanning the gap. The CDR3 has 14 amino acids. CDR3 sequence reads: CASSEAPLLEPQYF. DNA for the CDR3: TGTGCCAGCAGTGAAGCGCCTCTACTAGAGCCGCAGTATTTT.

J is TRBJ2-3 and V is TRBV11-3; 7 bases fit TRBD1. Germline V gene lookup returns CDR1 SGHNT and CDR2 YENEEA. The CDR3 has 14 amino acids. The trim removed 5 bases at V and 2 bases at J, leaving 4 bases unmatched. The CDR3 region has the DNA TGTGCCAGCAGCCCAGGGGGTCCCACAGATACGCAGTATTTT. Translation: CASSPGGPTDTQYF.

This chain connects TRBV6-5 to TRBJ2-3; tentative D call: TRBD1 (6 bases). The V end was cut by 8 bases, the J end by 1 base, with 13 bases between. Germline V gene data show CDR1 as MNHEY and CDR2 as SVGAGI. The CDR3 has 14 residues. CDR3 sequence: CASAQGGGTDTQYF. The CDR3 bases are TGTGCCAGCGCACAGGGTGGCGGCACAGATACGCAGTATTTT.

The gene calls are TRBV15 and TRBJ2-7; 12 bases agree with TRBD2. The CDR3 extends over 15 amino acids. V was clipped by 3 bases and J by 2 bases; unmatched bases: 2. Per germline, CDR1 LNHNV and CDR2 YYDKDF (reference sequence). CDR3 DNA: TGTGCCACCAGCAGGCCTAGCGGGAGGGCCTACGAGCAGTACTTC. It codes for CATSRPSGRAYEQYF.

This chain joins TRBV27 and TRBJ2-1, with 10 bases aligning to TRBD1. This CDR3 has 15 amino acids. Germline V CDR1 and CDR2: MNHEY, SMNVEV (reference sequence). Trimming removed 7 bases from V and 7 bases from J; junction bases left unmatched: 10. The CDR3 DNA sequence: TGTGCCAGCACCTCTCGGGGACAGGGGTGGAATGAGCAGTTCTTC. Protein sequence: CASTSRGQGWNEQFF.

Worth noting for this clone: One end of the junction is discordant with germline, which a read error may explain. The V call is TRBV7-7, the J call TRBJ2-1, with 8 bases matching TRBD2. This CDR3 is 15 amino acids long. Per germline, CDR1 SSHAT and CDR2 FNYEAQ (reference sequence). The DNA for the CDR3 is TGTGCTAGCAGCTTGGGGACTAGTTTCACAAATGAGCAGTTCTTC. Translated: CASSLGTSFTNEQFF.

This clone has just one count. V usage is TRBV5-1 and J usage is TRBJ1-2; 8 nucleotides line up with TRBD1. The CDR3 consists of 13 residues. Germline CDR1 reads SGHRS; CDR2 reads YFSETQ. J gave up 6 bases and V 4 bases, and 5 bases lay outside the gene matches. The CDR3 DNA follows: TGCGCCAGCAGCAGGACAGGGACCGATGGCTACACCTTC. Translating it yields CASSRTGTDGYTF.

V gene TRBV19 combines with J gene TRBJ1-4, with D possibly matching TRBD1 (6 bases). CDR3 size: 14 residues. Per the germline V gene, CDR1 is LNHDA and CDR2 is SQIVND (reference sequence). V was cut by 4 bases and J by 8 bases, with 14 bases left in between. CDR3: CASSNGGAWEKLFF. The CDR3 DNA sequence: TGTGCCAGTAGTAACGGGGGGGCCTGGGAAAAACTGTTTTTT. Supplemented by reference TRBV19 and TRBJ1-4, the full variable domain reads DGGITQSPKYLFRKEGQNVTLSCEQNLNHDAMYWYRQDPGQGLRLIYYSQIVNDFQKGDIAEGYSVSREKKESFPLTVTSAQKNPTAFYLCASSNGGAWEKLFFGSGTQLSVL.

The V call is TRBV30, the J call TRBJ1-1; D is unresolved. Germline V gives CDR1 GTSNPN, CDR2 SVGIG (reference sequence). V lost 3 bases and J 0 bases, leaving 11 bases between the germline ends. This CDR3 comprises 14 residues. The CDR3 spells CAWSLVKMNTEAFF. The CDR3 nucleotides read TGTGCCTGGAGCCTAGTGAAGATGAACACTGAAGCTTTCTTT.

V usage is TRBV13 and J usage is TRBJ2-3; D is perhaps TRBD1 (5 bases). The V gene lost 5 bases and the J gene lost 0 bases, with 15 bases spanning the gap. The CDR3 consists of 16 residues. Germline assignment: CDR1 PRHDT and CDR2 FYEKMQ (reference sequence). This chain's CDR3 is CASSPQDSESTDTQYF. The CDR3 DNA reads as TGTGCCAGCAGCCCCCAAGACAGCGAAAGCACAGATACGCAGTATTTT.

The genes are TRBV7-8 and TRBJ1-1, with D possibly TRBD1 on 5 matching bases. Trimming cost V 5 bases and J 6 bases, with 13 bases left between them. Germline values: CDR1 SGHVS, CDR2 FQNEAQ. The CDR3 is 13 amino acids. CDR3 amino acids: CASSTAGPPEAFF. The CDR3 region has the DNA TGTGCCAGCAGCACCGCGGGACCCCCTGAAGCTTTCTTT.

The chain combines TRBV19 with TRBJ1-1, with D possibly being TRBD1 (6 bases). In germline, CDR1 is LNHDA, CDR2 SQIVND (reference sequence). The CDR3 has 17 residues. V was pared by 3 bases and J by 4 bases, with 21 bases between. CDR3 DNA sequence: TGTGCCAGTAGTATTCCCACTCAGGGGCAGGAACTCACTGAAGCTTTCTTT. Its translation: CASSIPTQGQELTEAFF.

The gene calls are TRBV7-4 and TRBJ1-5; 8 nucleotides line up with TRBD1. CDR1 is SGHVT, CDR2 SQSDAQ, per germline. Trimming cost V 6 bases and J 5 bases; bases outside gene matches: 9. CDR3 length: 15 amino acids. The CDR3 DNA follows: TGTGCCAGCAGAGACCTGGACAGGGTTGATCAGCCCCAGCATTTT. Encoded protein: CASRDLDRVDQPQHF. The variable domain in full, with the rest retrieved from reference TRBV7-4 and TRBJ1-5, is GAGVSQSPRYKVAKRGRDVALRCDSISGHVTLYWYRQTLGQGSEVLTYSQSDAQRDKSGRPSGRFSAERPERSVSTLKIQRTEQGDSAVYLCASRDLDRVDQPQHFGDGTRLSIL.

As to this clone: The junction departs from germline at one end; a sequencing error may be responsible. This rearrangement joins TRBV3-1 (or the pseudogene TRBV3-2) to TRBJ1-1, with a possible D match to TRBD1 (6 bases). The germline V gene encodes CDR1 LGHDT and CDR2 YNNKEL (reference sequence). The length of the CDR3 is 11 residues. CDR3 bases: TGTGCCAGCAGTCTGGGGGCTGAGGCTTTCTTT. This sequence encodes CASSLGAEAFF.

This rearrangement joins TRBV18 to TRBJ1-1; D ambiguous. Deletions cut 5 bases from V and 4 bases from J, with 20 bases between. This CDR3 region has 16 residues. Germline-derived CDR1 and CDR2 are KGHSH and LQKENI. CDR3 amino acids: CASSFRLEGGGTEAFF. The CDR3 DNA is TGTGCCAGCTCATTCAGACTGGAGGGCGGTGGCACTGAAGCTTTCTTT. Variable domain in full (rest from reference TRBV18 and TRBJ1-1): NAGVMQNPRHLVRRRGQEARLRCSPMKGHSHVYWYRQLPEEGLKFMVYLQKENIIDESGMPKERFSAEFPKEGPSILRIQQVVRGDSAAYFCASSFRLEGGGTEAFFGQGTRLTVV.

This clone was detected a few times. Mismatch with germline at one junction end may stem from a read error. The V and J genes are TRBV7-7 and TRBJ2-7; the D gene is possibly TRBD2 (6 bases). Germline CDR1 SSHAT, CDR2 FNYEAQ (reference sequence). This CDR3 contains 13 residues. The CDR3, as DNA: TGTGCTAGCAGCTTAGCCGGAGGGGAAAGGCAGTACTTC. Its protein product is CASSLAGGERQYF.

The chain combines TRBV9 with TRBJ1-2, with a weak D call TRBD1 (5 bases). Germline assignment: CDR1 SGDLS and CDR2 YYNGEE. The CDR3 sequence is 14 residues long. Trimming shortened V by 4 bases and J by 7 bases, and 17 bases separated the two germline ends. CDR3 coding DNA: TGTGCCAGCAGCACCCCGACCTCGGGGGGTGGCTACACCTTC. Translated: CASSTPTSGGGYTF.

The chain has TRBV23-1 and TRBJ1-3; no reliable D call. TRBV23-1 is assigned to the ORF class and has an uncertain function. The length of the CDR3 is 13 residues. V was cut by 4 bases and J by 5 bases, with 9 bases left in between. The CDR3 bases are TGCGCCAGCAGTCCCCGGGAGAGAAACACCATATATTTT. Translated: CASSPRERNTIYF.

The chain has TRBV13 and TRBJ2-3, with TRBD1 identical over 10 bases. V shed 8 bases, J shed 4 bases, and the junction held 18 bases outside the gene matches. The CDR3 has 18 residues. CDR1 and CDR2 (germline): PRHDT, FYEKMQ (reference sequence). The CDR3 DNA sequence: TGTGCCAGCCGACCTATACGTGGGGGACAGGGGTTTTCAGATACGCAGTATTTT. Protein sequence: CASRPIRGGQGFSDTQYF.

The rearrangement uses TRBV5-1 and TRBJ2-2, with 9 nucleotides matching TRBD1. The trim removed 6 bases at V and 1 base at J, leaving 10 bases unmatched. CDR1 and CDR2 (germline): SGHRS, YFSETQ. The CDR3 runs to 17 residues. The CDR3 DNA follows: TGCGCCAGCAAGCCGGGACAGGGCCCCTGGAACACCGGGGAGCTGTTTTTT. Its translation: CASKPGQGPWNTGELFF.

The chain is built from TRBV4-3 and TRBJ1-6, with TRBD1 matching 8 bases. The germline CDR1 and CDR2 sequences are LGHNA and YSLEER. This CDR3 spans 17 amino acids. The V and J ends lost 0 bases and 10 bases, in that order; junction bases with no gene match: 11. Here the CDR3 reads CASSQDDRDRIRSPLHF. The CDR3 nucleotides are TGCGCCAGCAGCCAAGATGATAGGGACAGGATTAGGTCACCCCTCCACTTT.

The table lists this clone with many counts. The rearrangement links TRBV30 to TRBJ2-1; TRBD2 matches at 11 bases. CDR3 length: 16 residues. With V trimmed by 4 bases and J by 2 bases, 7 bases remained unmatched. Germline CDR1 is GTSNPN and CDR2 is SVGIG (reference sequence). DNA for the CDR3: TGTGCCTGGACCGCGGGGACTAGCGGTACCTACAATGAGCAGTTCTTC. Its protein product is CAWTAGTSGTYNEQFF.

This rearrangement joins TRBV3-1 (or the pseudogene TRBV3-2) to TRBJ1-6; D is unclear. Germline CDR1 LGHDT, CDR2 YNNKEL (reference sequence). Trimming removed 1 base from V and 14 bases from J, with 12 bases in between. The CDR3 runs 13 residues. CDR3 nucleotides: TGTGCCAGCAGCCAAGCACCGGGAACAACCCTCCACTTT. This encodes CASSQAPGTTLHF.

This chain joins TRBV10-3 and TRBJ2-7; TRBD2 matches at 11 bases. In germline, CDR1 is ENHRY, CDR2 SYGVKD. V trimming: 2 bases; J trimming: 2 bases; junction bases outside the gene matches: 2. This CDR3 has 15 residues. In DNA, the CDR3 is TGTGCCATCAGTGAGCCTAGCGGGGGGACCTACGAGCAGTACTTC. It is translated as CAISEPSGGTYEQYF.

The chain links TRBV7-9 to TRBJ2-7, with TRBD2 as a possible D gene (6 bases). The CDR3 runs to 19 residues. Trimming took off 4 bases at V and 0 bases at J, with 25 bases between the two ends. Per the germline V gene, CDR1 is SEHNR and CDR2 is FQNEAQ (reference sequence). The CDR3 nucleotides are TGTGCCAGCAGCTCGGGGGTAGCGGTCGAGCTTTTCGACTCCTACGAGCAGTACTTC. It is translated as CASSSGVAVELFDSYEQYF.

The chain carries TRBV27 and TRBJ2-2; weak D call: TRBD1 (7 bases). Trimming removed 3 bases from V and 6 bases from J, with 14 bases in between. This CDR3 region has 15 residues. Germline values: CDR1 MNHEY, CDR2 SMNVEV (reference sequence). CDR3 in amino acids: CASSFVGRGAGELFF. In DNA, the CDR3 is TGTGCCAGCAGTTTTGTGGGCAGGGGGGCCGGGGAGCTGTTTTTT.

The chain has TRBV28 and TRBJ1-1; no definite D call. Germline values: CDR1 MDHEN, CDR2 SYDVKM. This CDR3 has 12 residues. V was cut by 6 bases and J by 4 bases, with 9 bases left in between. For the CDR3, the DNA is TGTGCCAGCAGGACCTCGGGCACTGAAGCTTTCTTT. Translating it yields CASRTSGTEAFF.

The chain uses TRBV2 and TRBJ1-2; D possibly corresponds to TRBD1 (6 bases). The CDR3 runs 14 residues. Germline CDR1 and CDR2: SNHLY and FYNNEI. Deletions cut 2 bases from V and 8 bases from J, with 15 bases between. CDR3 in amino acids: CASSERDTGIGYTF. CDR3 DNA: TGTGCCAGCAGTGAAAGGGACACAGGGATCGGCTACACCTTC.

CDR3 sequence: CASSGYRGGSSGANVLTF. CDR3 bases: TGTGCCAGCAGCGGATACAGGGGCGGAAGCTCTGGGGCCAACGTCCTGACTTTC. V is TRBV7-2 and J is TRBJ2-6, with 7 positions matching TRBD1. This CDR3 has 18 amino acids. CDR1 is SGHTA, CDR2 FQGNSA, per germline. V lost 5 bases and J lost 0; bases outside the gene matches: 10.

The genes are TRBV12-3 or TRBV12-4 and TRBJ1-5; D remains unclear. V lost 0 bases, J lost 6 bases, and 6 bases lay in between. This CDR3 has 13 residues. The CDR3 DNA is TGTGCCAGCAGTTTAGCAGAGGGTCAGCCCCAGCATTTT. It is translated as CASSLAEGQPQHF.